This T cell receptor (beta chain) was recorded in a study of early T cells in non-severe SARS-CoV-2 infection. Across the study: Sequenced material consisted of bulk RNA (from unsorted whole blood), and chains were unpaired.

cDNA molecules, individually, were tagged with unique molecular identifiers. TCRdb called the 5' RACE reads again in MiXCR, with one record for every CDR3 protein. The repertoire includes roughly 90,000 distinct CDR3 sequences, 14% of them detected once, and roughly 6.5% sits in the top ten. General study results and limits: Lookups in VDJdb leaned toward anti-spike CD8 responses and missed private and CD4 specificities.

This CDR3 spans 13 amino acids. V dropped 5 bases and J dropped 4; count of bases not matched to a gene: 6. Looked up from germline, CDR1 is GTSNPN and CDR2 is SVGIG (reference sequence). Concerning this clonotype itself: Its antigen is still unknown.

The chain carries TRBV30 and TRBJ2-3; 7 positions agree with TRBD2. The TCR comes from an adult who was a healthcare worker with PCR-confirmed SARS-CoV-2 infection or an uninfected control (not recorded which). What was sequenced was whole blood. Here the CDR3 DNA reads TGTGCCTGGCGAGGCGGGGGACCAGATACGCAGTATTTT. As protein: CAWRGGGPDTQYF. The complete variable domain, with remaining parts taken from reference TRBV30 and TRBJ2-3, reads SQTIHQWPATLVQPVGSPLSLECTVEGTSNPNLYWYRQAAGRGLQLLFYSVGIGQISSEVPQNLSASRPQDRQFILSSKKLLLSDSGFYLCAWRGGGPDTQYFGPGTRLTVL.